Shown below are 7 T cell receptor beta chains from a single sample sequenced in a study of CD8+ T cells in alopecia areata. The sample's treatment: oral pan-JAK inhibitor, 5-10 mg twice daily. Isolated RNA was reverse transcribed into cDNA used as the sequencing template. TCRdb's copy holds only in-frame clones and misses some; the assay was immunoSEQ multiplex PCR. The table has about 150,000 clones, roughly 52% seen once. The material was CD8+ T cells sorted from blood, obtained at week 4, from a patient treated with tofacitinib. The receptor set was obtained from a human donor with alopecia areata.

Only one count was recorded for this clone. The chain couples TRBV29-1 to TRBJ1-2; D is unresolved. V was cut by 6 bases and J by 4 bases, with 18 bases left in between. The CDR3 length is 14 residues. Germline assignment: CDR1 SQVTM and CDR2 ANQGSEA. The DNA of the CDR3 is TGCAGCGTCCCCTTTTCACAACCTTTCTATGGCTACACCTTC. It yields the protein CSVPFSQPFYGYTF.

This clone was recorded only once. The chain combines TRBV9 with TRBJ1-2; D might be TRBD1 (6 bases). Germline V CDR1 and CDR2: SGDLS, YYNGEE. Trimming left V 4 bases short and J 8 bases short, with 30 bases between. There are 18 residues in the CDR3. CDR3: CASSSSTQRQEGAGGYTF. The CDR3 DNA sequence: TGTGCCAGCAGCTCAAGCACCCAACGACAGGAGGGAGCGGGGGGCTACACCTTC.

The CDR3 nucleotides read TGTGCCAGCAGCGGGCTCAGAGAAGAGCAGTTCTTC. Its translation: CASSGLREEQFF. The rearrangement uses TRBV2 and TRBJ2-1; D is unclear. With 6 bases removed from V and 10 bases from J, the gap between germline ends came to 13 bases. Germline CDR1 SNHLY, CDR2 FYNNEI. This CDR3 region has 12 residues.

In its sample, this clone was seen a few times. CDR3 nucleotides: TGTGCCAGCAGCCAAGCCCCGGACAGGGTAACGAACACCGGGGAGCTGTTTTTT. Protein product: CASSQAPDRVTNTGELFF. J is TRBJ2-2 and V is TRBV14, with 8 bases that match TRBD1. V lost 1 base to trimming and J lost 0 bases; unmatched junction nucleotides: 7. The CDR3 is made up of 18 amino acids. CDR1 is SGHDN and CDR2 is FVKESK in the germline V gene.

The chain joins TRBV5-5 to TRBJ2-5; D remains unclear. The CDR3 sequence is 12 residues long. Trimming cost V 3 bases and J 14 bases, with 17 bases left between them. Germline V gene lookup returns CDR1 SGHKS and CDR2 YYEKEE (reference sequence). The CDR3 bases are TGTGCCAGCAGCTCGCCGGACGCCGTCTCCTACTTC. Protein product: CASSSPDAVSYF.

The V call is TRBV18, the J call TRBJ2-1, with D possibly called TRBD1 or TRBD2 (5 bases each). CDR1 KGHSH and CDR2 LQKENI come from the germline V gene. This CDR3 is 12 amino acids long. The ends were cut back, 3 bases at V and 6 bases at J, with 6 bases in the middle. DNA for the CDR3: TGTGCCAGCTCACCCGGGGCCAATGAGCAGTTCTTC. Its protein is CASSPGANEQFF.

There are a few counts of this clone. The chain recombines TRBV27 with TRBJ1-5; D is uncertain. Trimming removed 5 bases at V and 2 bases at J, with 16 bases between. The length of the CDR3 is 16 residues. The germline gives CDR1 MNHEY, CDR2 SMNVEV (reference sequence). The CDR3 loop is CASSLYPGDRNQPQHF. CDR3 DNA sequence: TGTGCCAGCAGTCTTTACCCCGGAGATCGCAATCAGCCCCAGCATTTT.